Shown below are 29 T cell receptor beta chains from a single sample sequenced in a study of OX40 agonist ivuxolimab in advanced cancers. TCRdb keeps only in-frame clones here, not all; method: immunoSEQ multiplex PCR. Here the sample spans around 50,000 clones, about 89% being singletons. The source was CD4+ or CD8+ T cells sorted from blood, collected in a trial of the OX40 agonist ivuxolimab. All receptors come from an adult with an advanced solid tumor such as melanoma, head and neck, liver or kidney cancer.

This rearrangement joins TRBV6-6 to TRBJ1-2; possibly TRBD1 for D (5 bases). The V gene's germline CDR1 is MNHNY and CDR2 SVGAGI (reference sequence). The CDR3 sequence is 13 residues long. Trimming removed 7 bases at V and 8 bases at J, with 17 bases between. The CDR3 coding sequence is TGTGCCAGCACCCGAGGCGACAGCGACGGCTACACCTTC. Translating gives CASTRGDSDGYTF.

The chain joins TRBV7-2 to TRBJ2-7, with 9 bases that match TRBD2. The CDR3 totals 17 residues. V was pared by 3 bases and J by 5 bases, with 14 bases of the junction left unmatched. CDR1 SGHTA and CDR2 FQGNSA come from the germline V gene. CDR3 DNA: TGTGCCAGCAGCTTCCTAATAGCGGGAGCACGCCGCCACGAGCAGTACGTC. Protein sequence: CASSFLIAGARRHEQYV.

The V and J genes are TRBV2 and TRBJ2-2, with D unresolved. Looked up from germline, CDR1 is SNHLY and CDR2 is FYNNEI. Trimming took 0 bases from V and 6 from J, leaving 5 bases between them. The CDR3 extends over 13 amino acids. CDR3 protein: CASSEALSGELFF. Written as DNA, the CDR3 is TGTGCCAGCAGTGAAGCGCTGTCCGGGGAGCTGTTTTTT. Full variable domain (missing parts from reference TRBV2 and TRBJ2-2): EPEVTQTPSHQVTQMGQEVILRCVPISNHLYFYWYRQILGQKVEFLVSFYNNEISEKSEIFDDQFSVERPDGSNFTLKIRSTKLEDSAMYFCASSEALSGELFFGEGSRLTVL.

V usage is TRBV6-1 and J usage is TRBJ2-2; no definite D call. Germline CDR1 reads MNHNS; CDR2 reads SASEGT. V lost 5 bases and J 6 bases, leaving 16 bases between the germline ends. This CDR3 is 15 amino acids long. The DNA for the CDR3 is TGTGCCAGCAGTCTCCTCCTCCTAGAGCCCGGGGAGCTGTTTTTT. Its protein is CASSLLLLEPGELFF.

CDR3 in amino acids: CASSLDGLGVQPQHF. CDR3 nucleotide sequence: TGTGCCAGCAGCTTGGATGGGTTGGGGGTTCAGCCCCAGCATTTT. V is TRBV5-4 and J is TRBJ1-5, with a tentative D call TRBD1 (5 bases). Germline CDR1 SGHNT, CDR2 YYREEE (reference sequence). The CDR3 is 15 residues long. V shed 0 bases and J shed 6 bases, with 13 bases lying between them. The full variable domain, with the rest looked up from reference TRBV5-4 and TRBJ1-5, is ETGVTQSPTHLIKTRGQQVTLRCSSQSGHNTVSWYQQALGQGPQFIFQYYREEENGRGNFPPRFSGLQFPNYSSELNVNALELDDSALYLCASSLDGLGVQPQHFGDGTRLSIL.

This sequence joins TRBV13 and TRBJ2-1, with 15 positions matching TRBD2. The CDR3 spans 16 residues. V shed 5 bases, J shed 8 bases, and the junction held 7 bases outside the gene matches. CDR1 is PRHDT and CDR2 is FYEKMQ in the germline V gene (reference sequence). The CDR3 bases are TGTGCCAGCAGCGCCAGGACTAGCGGGAGGGCCTATGAGCAGTTCTTC. Protein sequence: CASSARTSGRAYEQFF.

The chain recombines TRBV19 with TRBJ1-6; 9 nucleotides agree with TRBD1. This CDR3 has 17 amino acids. The germline V gene has CDR1 LNHDA and CDR2 SQIVND (reference sequence). The ends lost 3 bases at V and 11 bases at J; junction bases unmatched: 14. CDR3 bases: TGTGCCAGTAGTATGGCCCGACCGGGACAGGGCTCGCCACCCCTCCACTTT. It yields the protein CASSMARPGQGSPPLHF. Based on the CDR3 plus reference TRBV19 and TRBJ1-6, the full variable domain is DGGITQSPKYLFRKEGQNVTLSCEQNLNHDAMYWYRQDPGQGLRLIYYSQIVNDFQKGDIAEGYSVSREKKESFPLTVTSAQKNPTAFYLCASSMARPGQGSPPLHFGNGTRLTVT.

The chain employs TRBV5-6 and TRBJ1-2; D is perhaps TRBD1 (6 bases). This CDR3 is 18 amino acids long. V was clipped by 0 bases and J by 4 bases, with 22 bases between them. Per germline, CDR1 SGHDT and CDR2 YYEEEE. The CDR3 is CASSLGGPTGRRGYGYTF. In DNA form, the CDR3 reads TGTGCCAGCAGCTTGGGGGGGCCCACAGGGAGAAGGGGCTATGGCTACACCTTC. The variable domain in full, completed from reference TRBV5-6 and TRBJ1-2, reads DAGVTQSPTHLIKTRGQQVTLRCSPKSGHDTVSWYQQALGQGPQFIFQYYEEEERQRGNFPDRFSGHQFPNYSSELNVNALLLGDSALYLCASSLGGPTGRRGYGYTFGSGTRLTVV.

V gene TRBV11-2 combines with J gene TRBJ2-4, with a weak D call TRBD2 (5 bases). Germline V CDR1 and CDR2: SGHAT, FQNNGV. Trimming removed 4 bases at V and 0 bases at J, with 13 bases between. There are 16 residues in the CDR3. This CDR3 reads CASSYGLLLAKNIQYF. Written as DNA, the CDR3 is TGTGCCAGCAGCTACGGACTGCTACTAGCCAAAAACATTCAGTACTTC. Looking up the rest from reference TRBV11-2 and TRBJ2-4 gives the full variable domain: EAGVAQSPRYKIIEKRQSVAFWCNPISGHATLYWYQQILGQGPKLLIQFQNNGVVDDSQLPKDRFSAERLKGVDSTLKIQPAKLEDSAVYLCASSYGLLLAKNIQYFGAGTRLSVL.

The rearrangement uses TRBV7-2 and TRBJ1-1; a weak D match, TRBD1 (5 bases). CDR1 SGHTA and CDR2 FQGNSA come from the germline V gene. The CDR3 runs to 15 residues. Trimming removed 4 bases at V and 0 bases at J, with 12 bases between. For the CDR3, the DNA is TGTGCCAGCAGCTCGAGACAGTTAATGAACACTGAAGCTTTCTTT. It translates to CASSSRQLMNTEAFF.

This chain links TRBV13 with TRBJ1-1; possibly TRBD1 for D (5 bases). CDR1 and CDR2 (germline): PRHDT, FYEKMQ (reference sequence). Trimming took off 5 bases at V and 2 bases at J, with 21 bases between the two ends. The CDR3 loop spans 17 amino acids. CDR3 in DNA: TGTGCCAGCAGCAGCCGAGGGGCAGGGAAAAAAAACACTGAAGCTTTCTTT. Encoded protein: CASSSRGAGKKNTEAFF.

This clone was recorded only once. The chain has TRBV7-9 and TRBJ2-7; 8 positions match TRBD1. Germline V lookup: CDR1 SEHNR, CDR2 FQNEAQ (reference sequence). This CDR3 is 16 amino acids long. The V and J ends lost 3 bases and 6 bases, in that order; junction bases with no gene match: 13. The CDR3 loop is CASSLTGERRGREQYF. The CDR3 DNA sequence: TGTGCCAGCAGCTTGACAGGGGAAAGAAGAGGGCGCGAGCAGTACTTC.

V and J are TRBV28 and TRBJ2-7, with D uncertain. The CDR3 sequence is 14 residues long. Per germline, CDR1 MDHEN and CDR2 SYDVKM. V was trimmed by 2 bases and J by 7 bases, leaving 15 bases between them. The CDR3 DNA sequence: TGTGCCAGCAGTTTAGAGGACCAACAACGAGAGCAGTACTTC. Its protein is CASSLEDQQREQYF.

The chain combines TRBV11-3 with TRBJ1-1, with a tentative D call TRBD1 (6 bases). The CDR3 sequence is 15 residues long. V was clipped by 2 bases and J by 2 bases, with 12 bases between them. Germline V gives CDR1 SGHNT, CDR2 YENEEA. This CDR3 reads CASSLSRTENTEAFF. As DNA, the CDR3 is TGTGCCAGCAGCTTATCCCGGACAGAAAACACTGAAGCTTTCTTT.

This clone was seen only once. V usage is TRBV11-2 and J usage is TRBJ2-2; D is unresolved. V lost 6 bases, J lost 0 bases, and 11 bases lay in between. The CDR3 spans 15 residues. Germline V gives CDR1 SGHAT, CDR2 FQNNGV. The CDR3 DNA sequence: TGTGCCAGCAGGGCTATCCTAGCGAACACCGGGGAGCTGTTTTTT. This sequence encodes CASRAILANTGELFF.

The genes are TRBV30 and TRBJ1-1; unclear D gene. The CDR3 loop spans 11 amino acids. The V gene lost 5 bases and the J gene lost 1 base, with 5 bases spanning the gap. The V gene's germline CDR1 is GTSNPN and CDR2 SVGIG (reference sequence). The CDR3 DNA follows: TGTGCCTGGGGGGAGAACACTGAAGCTTTCTTT. Residues: CAWGENTEAFF.

This clone has a handful of counts. The genes are TRBV7-9 and TRBJ2-1; no reliable D call. Per germline, CDR1 SEHNR and CDR2 FQNEAQ (reference sequence). With 1 base removed from V and 8 bases from J, the gap between germline ends came to 0 bases. This CDR3 is 10 amino acids long. Written as DNA, the CDR3 is TGTGCCAGCAGCTTAGATGAGCAGTTCTTC. This translates into CASSLDEQFF. The entire variable domain, with the rest obtained from reference TRBV7-9 and TRBJ2-1, is as follows: DTGVSQNPRHKITKRGQNVTFRCDPISEHNRLYWYRQTLGQGPEFLTYFQNEAQLEKSRLLSDRFSAERPKGSFSTLEIQRTEQGDSAMYLCASSLDEQFFGPGTRLTVL.

This clone was observed once. V is TRBV4-1 and J is TRBJ2-3; TRBD2 matches at 10 bases. The germline V gene has CDR1 MGHRA and CDR2 YSYEKL. The V and J ends lost 0 bases and 4 bases, in that order; junction bases with no gene match: 10. CDR3 length equals 18 residues. The CDR3 DNA reads as TGCGCCAGCAGCCAAGATTCCCCGCCTAGCGGGAGCGCAGATACGCAGTATTTT. It translates to CASSQDSPPSGSADTQYF.

For the CDR3, the DNA is TGTGCTAGTGGTTTGTCACCAGCGACATTGGGAGGGACAGATACGCAGTATTTT. Translated, it gives CASGLSPATLGGTDTQYF. This rearrangement joins TRBV12-5 to TRBJ2-3; 7 positions match TRBD2. Germline loops: CDR1 LGHNT, CDR2 FRNRAP. This CDR3 comprises 18 residues. Losses at the gene ends were 2 bases for V and 3 bases for J; bases not matched to a gene: 14.

This sequence joins TRBV13 and TRBJ2-2; maybe TRBD1 (5 bases). The CDR3 extends over 15 amino acids. Deletions cut 1 base from V and 1 base from J, with 7 bases between. Germline CDR1 is PRHDT and CDR2 is FYEKMQ (reference sequence). The DNA for the CDR3 is TGTGCCAGCAGCTTAGCTGGACAGAACACCGGGGAGCTGTTTTTT. Its translation is CASSLAGQNTGELFF. The complete variable domain, with remaining parts taken from reference TRBV13 and TRBJ2-2, reads AAGVIQSPRHLIKEKRETATLKCYPIPRHDTVYWYQQGPGQDPQFLISFYEKMQSDKGSIPDRFSAQQFSDYHSELNMSSLELGDSALYFCASSLAGQNTGELFFGEGSRLTVL.

This clone was seen only once. The V and J genes are TRBV27 and TRBJ1-1; D uncertain. Germline V gives CDR1 MNHEY, CDR2 SMNVEV (reference sequence). CDR3 size: 14 residues. V lost 3 bases to trimming and J lost 0 bases, with 8 bases between them. CDR3 DNA sequence: TGTGCCAGCAGTTTGACGTTTCTGAACACTGAAGCTTTCTTT. As protein: CASSLTFLNTEAFF.

The CDR3 nucleotides are TGTGCCAGCAGCACTCCGGAGGAGACAGGGGACGAGCAGTACTTC. This gives the protein CASSTPEETGDEQYF. The chain is built from TRBV28 and TRBJ2-7; 8 nucleotides line up with TRBD1. This CDR3 has 15 amino acids. CDR1 is MDHEN and CDR2 is SYDVKM in the germline V gene. V trimming: 6 bases; J trimming: 5 bases; junction bases outside the gene matches: 12.

The chain carries TRBV11-2 and TRBJ1-1; TRBD1 matches at 11 bases. The CDR3 totals 14 residues. Per germline, CDR1 SGHAT and CDR2 FQNNGV. Germline trimming cut 5 bases from V and 5 bases from J; bases unmatched to any gene: 4. The CDR3 is CASSIGTGGTEAFF. CDR3 in DNA: TGTGCCAGCAGCATAGGGACAGGGGGGACTGAAGCTTTCTTT.

The chain employs TRBV5-6 and TRBJ1-1; D is unclear. This CDR3 contains 14 residues. V was cut by 4 bases and J by 1 base, with 11 bases left in between. Germline values: CDR1 SGHDT, CDR2 YYEEEE. In nucleotides, the CDR3 is TGTGCCAGCAGCCGAAAACAGAAGAACACTGAAGCTTTCTTT. Its protein product is CASSRKQKNTEAFF.

V gene TRBV2 combines with J gene TRBJ2-1, with D unresolved. CDR3 length equals 13 residues. Germline CDR1 and CDR2: SNHLY and FYNNEI. Trimming left V 5 bases short and J 6 bases short, with 11 bases between. CDR3 sequence reads: CASSQKTVNEQFF. The CDR3 DNA reads as TGTGCCAGCAGTCAAAAAACAGTCAATGAGCAGTTCTTC.

The chain is built from TRBV7-9 and TRBJ1-2; 7 positions agree with TRBD1. Trimming removed 5 bases from V and 7 bases from J; junction bases left unmatched: 10. The CDR3 has 14 amino acids. Per germline, CDR1 SEHNR and CDR2 FQNEAQ (reference sequence). For the CDR3, the DNA is TGTGCCAGCAGCCCCCCCCGGGACAGATTTGGCTACACCTTC. This encodes CASSPPRDRFGYTF.

This clone has only a few counts. The genes are TRBV9 and TRBJ2-3; D is uncertain. V was trimmed by 1 base and J by 2 bases, leaving 11 bases between them. Germline loops: CDR1 SGDLS, CDR2 YYNGEE. The CDR3 is 15 residues long. The CDR3 coding sequence is TGTGCCAGCAGCGTATCTGGGCCGTACACAGATACGCAGTATTTT. Its protein is CASSVSGPYTDTQYF.

This chain uses TRBV29-1 with TRBJ2-3, with D possibly called TRBD1 or TRBD2 (5 bases each). V was pared by 6 bases and J by 4 bases, with 26 bases between. The germline V gene has CDR1 SQVTM and CDR2 ANQGSEA. CDR3 size: 17 residues. Written as DNA, the CDR3 is TGCAGCGTCGTTAGCAGGCCGGGTTTGGGACCGGCAGATACGCAGTATTTT. This gives the protein CSVVSRPGLGPADTQYF.

V is TRBV19 and J is TRBJ1-5; D is perhaps TRBD1 (6 bases). The CDR3 runs to 14 residues. V dropped 7 bases and J dropped 6 bases, with 16 bases sitting between them. Germline CDR1 and CDR2: LNHDA and SQIVND (reference sequence). The CDR3 nucleotides are TGTGCCAGTACCCTCCGGGGGGCGATTCAGCCCCAGCATTTT. Amino acids: CASTLRGAIQPQHF. The variable domain in full, completed from reference TRBV19 and TRBJ1-5, reads DGGITQSPKYLFRKEGQNVTLSCEQNLNHDAMYWYRQDPGQGLRLIYYSQIVNDFQKGDIAEGYSVSREKKESFPLTVTSAQKNPTAFYLCASTLRGAIQPQHFGDGTRLSIL.